The present T cell receptor beta chain was sequenced within a study of cytomegalovirus exposure and HLA in healthy donors. Study as a whole: In an early release, HLA-typed donors contributed approximately 82 million unique TCR sequences.

Researchers ran the PCR with 60 Vbeta and 13 Jbeta primers. Assay: immunoSEQ multiplex PCR; the TCRdb copy retains only in-frame clones and omits some. The sample records approximately 110,000 clones, roughly three quarters being singletons. The germline V gene encodes CDR1 KGHSH and CDR2 LQKENI. Germline trimming cut 6 bases from V and 3 bases from J; bases unmatched to any gene: 2. This CDR3 spans 13 amino acids. The gene calls are TRBV18 and TRBJ2-3; 8 bases agree with TRBD1. The sequencing input was PBMCs. The receptor was isolated from a male donor in good health and CMV-seronegative. Here the CDR3 reads CASSRQGTDTQYF. DNA of the CDR3: TGTGCCAGCTCTAGACAGGGGACAGATACGCAGTATTTT.